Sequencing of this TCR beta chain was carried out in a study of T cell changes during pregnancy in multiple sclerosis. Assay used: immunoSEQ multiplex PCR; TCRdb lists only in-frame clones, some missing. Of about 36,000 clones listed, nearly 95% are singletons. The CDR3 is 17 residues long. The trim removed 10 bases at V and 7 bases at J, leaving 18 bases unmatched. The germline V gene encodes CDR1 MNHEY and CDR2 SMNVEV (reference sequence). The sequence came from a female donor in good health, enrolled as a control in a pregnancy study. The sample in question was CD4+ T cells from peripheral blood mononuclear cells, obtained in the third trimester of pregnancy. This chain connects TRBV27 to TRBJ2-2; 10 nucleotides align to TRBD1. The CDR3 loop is CATHGLLGTGESGELFF. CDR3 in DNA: TGTGCCACCCACGGCCTGCTAGGGACAGGGGAAAGCGGGGAGCTGTTTTTT.